The entry below gives a single T cell receptor beta chain sequence along with its context. The data are from a study of blood T cell repertoires in COVID-19. Background on the study: Acute and convalescent COVID-19 specimens originated in the United States, Italy and Spain. PBMCs, B-cell-depleted T cells, or T cells provided the cDNA or gDNA that made up the material.

Study processing details: Scientists estimated how many nucleated cells there were by amplifying reference gene primers. Generated by immunoSEQ multiplex PCR, the TCRdb table keeps only in-frame clones and is missing some. For V, J and clone size, that table is used; D and trimming come from the DNA. This table has roughly 80,000 clones, 65% to 85% appearing once. The clonotype originates from a man in his fifties with acute or convalescent COVID-19. Sequencing input: peripheral blood.

The CDR3 loop is CASSKEGLVNNEQFF. DNA of the CDR3: TGTGCCAGCAGCAAAGAGGGACTAGTCAACAATGAGCAGTTCTTC. The chain employs TRBV7-6 and TRBJ2-1; 8 nucleotides line up with TRBD2. Trimming at V came to 5 bases and at J to 5 bases, leaving 8 bases not matched to a gene. The CDR3 totals 15 residues. Germline V CDR1 and CDR2: SGHVS, FNYEAQ.